The 18 T cell receptor beta chains presented below share a single source sample, sequenced in a study of Ad26.COV2.S vaccination and SARS-CoV-2 variants (dated by TCRdb to about 2021). The intended sense of this specimen's treatment or condition label: 19 received Ad26.COV2.S at low or high dose, single or two shots; 5 received placebo; per-sample allocation not given. Repertoires of vaccine and placebo recipients were sequenced from samples collected on day 63 after the first injection. The receptor library was made with the immunoSEQ multiplex PCR assay. TCRdb limited this immuneACCESS table to in-frame rearrangements with V and J called. A share of clones is missing; checked studies link under half to unresolved V genes, and the rest is unexplained. The sample yields fewer than 400,000 clones; about 88% were counted once. Of the sample, under 3.5% falls within the top ten clones. Sequencing was performed on peripheral blood, taken in a trial of Ad26.COV2.S vaccine versus placebo. The receptor set was obtained from a person between 18 and 65 years old who received the Ad26.COV2.S COVID-19 vaccine or a placebo.

The gene calls are TRBV18 and TRBJ1-1; D is perhaps TRBD1 (5 bases). The V gene's germline CDR1 is KGHSH and CDR2 LQKENI. This CDR3 has 13 amino acids. The germline V and J ends were trimmed by 4 bases and 1 base, with 7 bases remaining between them. The CDR3 sequence is CASSQQENTEAFF. The CDR3 DNA is TGTGCCAGCTCACAACAGGAGAACACTGAAGCTTTCTTT.

This rearrangement joins TRBV13 to TRBJ2-3, with 11 bases aligning to TRBD2. From germline, CDR1 is PRHDT and CDR2 FYEKMQ (reference sequence). This CDR3 has 15 residues. The V gene end was trimmed by 4 bases and the J gene end by 5 bases; junction bases not matched to a gene: 5. CDR3 sequence (DNA): TGTGCCAGCAGCTCCTTAGCGGGGGGGAGAGATACGCAGTATTTT. Its translation is CASSSLAGGRDTQYF.

V gene TRBV5-1 combines with J gene TRBJ2-5, with TRBD1 matching 8 bases. After removal of 2 bases from V and 6 bases from J, the junction contained 15 bases not matched to a gene. The CDR3 contains 17 residues. CDR1 and CDR2 (germline): SGHRS, YFSETQ. CDR3 DNA: TGCGCCAGCAGCTTTCGGGGGCTTGAAGACAGGGGAAAGACCCAGTACTTC. It specifies CASSFRGLEDRGKTQYF.

In this sample, this clone turned up once. The chain uses TRBV5-1 and TRBJ1-1; 8 bases are a match to TRBD1. The CDR3 is made up of 12 amino acids. Per germline, CDR1 SGHRS and CDR2 YFSETQ. V gave up 6 bases and J gave up 3 bases; unmatched junction bases: 1. CDR3 coding DNA: TGCGCCAGCACGGACAGGGACACTGAAGCTTTCTTT. Translated: CASTDRDTEAFF.

V gene TRBV18 combines with J gene TRBJ2-7; 8 nucleotides align to TRBD1. The germline gives CDR1 KGHSH, CDR2 LQKENI. The CDR3 extends over 15 amino acids. V lost 3 bases to trimming and J lost 5 bases; unmatched junction nucleotides: 9. In DNA form, the CDR3 reads TGTGCCAGCTCACCCAGAGGACAGGGCCCGGACGAGCAGTACTTC. This encodes CASSPRGQGPDEQYF. The full variable domain, completed using reference TRBV18 and TRBJ2-7, is NAGVMQNPRHLVRRRGQEARLRCSPMKGHSHVYWYRQLPEEGLKFMVYLQKENIIDESGMPKERFSAEFPKEGPSILRIQQVVRGDSAAYFCASSPRGQGPDEQYFGPGTRLTVT.

The chain uses TRBV10-2 and TRBJ1-1; D ambiguous. The germline V gene encodes CDR1 WSHSY and CDR2 SAAADI. V lost 3 bases to trimming and J lost 1 base, with 15 bases between them. The CDR3 loop spans 16 amino acids. The CDR3 spells CASSDGNLASNTEAFF. CDR3 nucleotides: TGCGCCAGCAGTGACGGGAACCTCGCTTCGAACACTGAAGCTTTCTTT.

The V call is TRBV5-1, the J call TRBJ2-7; 8 nucleotides match TRBD1. CDR3 length: 16 residues. J was trimmed by 5 bases and V by 4 bases; bases with no gene match: 14. CDR1 and CDR2 from the germline V gene are SGHRS and YFSETQ. As DNA, the CDR3 is TGCGCCAGCAGCAAGAAAGCGGACAGGGAGGCCCACGAGCAGTACTTC. Protein product: CASSKKADREAHEQYF.

V usage is TRBV7-6 and J usage is TRBJ1-2; 9 bases line up with TRBD1. The V and J ends lost 1 base and 4 bases, in that order; junction bases with no gene match: 4. This CDR3 contains 15 residues. Germline V gene lookup returns CDR1 SGHVS and CDR2 FNYEAQ. The CDR3 spells CASSLEGQGSYGYTF. CDR3 DNA: TGTGCCAGCAGCTTAGAGGGACAGGGAAGCTATGGCTACACCTTC.

The V and J genes are TRBV2 and TRBJ2-7; D unclear. CDR3 length: 13 amino acids. Trimming took 0 bases from V and 3 from J, leaving 6 bases between them. From germline, CDR1 is SNHLY and CDR2 FYNNEI. The CDR3 DNA sequence: TGTGCCAGCAGTGAAGCCTCGATCTACGAGCAGTACTTC. It yields the protein CASSEASIYEQYF.

The V gene is TRBV27, the J gene TRBJ2-7, with D tentatively TRBD2 (6 bases). There are 15 residues in the CDR3. Germline CDR1 MNHEY, CDR2 SMNVEV (reference sequence). V was trimmed by 6 bases and J by 4 bases, leaving 19 bases between them. The CDR3 bases are TGTGCCAGCAGGACTGTTGGAGGGGATGCTTACGAGCAGTACTTC. As protein: CASRTVGGDAYEQYF.

V and J are TRBV9 and TRBJ2-7, with D tentatively TRBD2 (5 bases). The V end was cut by 0 bases, the J end by 7 bases, with 11 bases between. Germline values: CDR1 SGDLS, CDR2 YYNGEE. This CDR3 spans 13 amino acids. CDR3 amino acids: CASSVARSGEQYF. As DNA, the CDR3 is TGTGCCAGCAGCGTAGCAAGGTCGGGAGAGCAGTACTTC.

The J gene is TRBJ1-1, the V gene TRBV29-1; weak D call: TRBD1 (6 bases). Germline V lookup: CDR1 SQVTM, CDR2 ANQGSEA. CDR3 size: 12 residues. V was cut by 7 bases and J by 5 bases, with 14 bases left in between. The CDR3 spells CSAARGVTEAFF. In nucleotides, the CDR3 is TGCAGCGCAGCGAGGGGGGTTACTGAAGCTTTCTTT. Using reference TRBV29-1 and TRBJ1-1 for the parts outside the CDR3, the full variable domain is SAVISQKPSRDICQRGTSLTIQCQVDSQVTMMFWYRQQPGQSLTLIATANQGSEATYESGFVIDKFPISRPNLTFSTLTVSNMSPEDSSIYLCSAARGVTEAFFGQGTRLTVV.

The chain joins TRBV5-1 to TRBJ2-5; 9 bases are a match to TRBD1. With 2 bases clipped from V and 6 bases from J, the junction kept 11 bases outside the gene matches. Germline V CDR1 and CDR2: SGHRS, YFSETQ. CDR3 length: 16 amino acids. CDR3 coding DNA: TGCGCCAGCAGCTTTTTTTCCGGGACAGGGATCAAGACCCAGTACTTC. Protein: CASSFFSGTGIKTQYF.

This chain joins TRBV9 and TRBJ1-2; 12 bases are shared with TRBD1. The J segment lost 7 bases and the V segment lost 0 bases, leaving 7 bases of the junction unmatched. The CDR3 length is 16 residues. The germline V gene has CDR1 SGDLS and CDR2 YYNGEE. Here the CDR3 reads CASSVALGQGASGYTF. The CDR3 DNA sequence: TGTGCCAGCAGCGTAGCTTTGGGACAGGGGGCGTCTGGCTACACCTTC.

The V gene is TRBV4-3, the J gene TRBJ1-2; 10 bases are shared with TRBD1. Per the germline V gene, CDR1 is LGHNA and CDR2 is YSLEER. The CDR3 loop spans 16 amino acids. Trimming removed 4 bases from V and 4 bases from J; junction bases left unmatched: 9. CDR3 amino acids: CASSLTGTGDGYGYTF. The CDR3 coding sequence is TGCGCCAGCAGCCTAACAGGGACAGGGGATGGCTATGGCTACACCTTC.

The chain couples TRBV6-6 to TRBJ1-4; possibly TRBD1 for D (6 bases). The CDR3 totals 16 residues. From germline, CDR1 is MNHNY and CDR2 SVGAGI (reference sequence). V dropped 4 bases and J dropped 3 bases, with 15 bases sitting between them. In DNA form, the CDR3 reads TGTGCCAGCAGTTCACCGACAGGCGCCTCTAATGAAAAACTGTTTTTT. It is translated as CASSSPTGASNEKLFF.

This clone has only one observation. This chain uses TRBV2 with TRBJ2-7; 9 bases align to TRBD1. From germline, CDR1 is SNHLY and CDR2 FYNNEI. V trimming: 5 bases; J trimming: 0 bases; junction bases outside the gene matches: 5. The CDR3 spans 15 residues. CDR3 protein: CASSWDRESSYEQYF. CDR3 nucleotide sequence: TGTGCCAGCAGTTGGGACAGGGAGAGCTCCTACGAGCAGTACTTC.

The chain links TRBV5-1 to TRBJ2-3; 10 bases are shared with TRBD2. This CDR3 region has 16 residues. With 2 bases clipped from V and 3 bases from J, the junction kept 6 bases outside the gene matches. Germline loops: CDR1 SGHRS, CDR2 YFSETQ. CDR3 region: CASSFPGLASTDTQYF. In nucleotides, the CDR3 is TGCGCCAGCAGCTTCCCGGGACTAGCGTCGACAGATACGCAGTATTTT.